These 10 T cell receptor beta chains were sequenced from one sample in a study of shared clonotypes between healthy human individuals. Using immunoSEQ multiplex PCR, the repertoire was profiled, and TCRdb retains in-frame clones only, with some absent. The sample lists around 720,000 clones, roughly 73% seen once, with under 2% in the top ten. Sequencing used memory CD4+ T cells sorted from blood. Noted subset: CD45RA-negative fraction. These TCRs come from a woman in her 30s in good health.

This clone was recorded a few times. CDR3 sequence reads: CASSLVAGDFTDTQYF. The CDR3 DNA sequence: TGTGCCAGCAGCTTGGTGGCGGGCGACTTCACAGATACGCAGTATTTT. The J gene is TRBJ2-3, the V gene TRBV5-4, with a tentative D call TRBD2 (5 bases). Germline V lookup: CDR1 SGHNT, CDR2 YYREEE (reference sequence). This CDR3 contains 16 residues. Trimming removed 0 bases at V and 2 bases at J, with 13 bases between.

This clone was observed a handful of times. The same CDR3 is also encoded by other DNA sequences in this sample. CDR3 amino acids: CAWSRGQGNQPQHF. CDR3 nucleotide sequence: TGTGCCTGGAGTCGGGGACAGGGTAATCAGCCCCAGCATTTT. The rearrangement uses TRBV30 and TRBJ1-5, with 9 bases matching TRBD1. CDR3 length: 14 amino acids. The germline V gene has CDR1 GTSNPN and CDR2 SVGIG (reference sequence). Losses at the gene ends were 2 bases for V and 4 bases for J; bases not matched to a gene: 3.

This chain uses TRBV20-1 with TRBJ2-3; D possibly corresponds to TRBD2 (6 bases). The CDR3 consists of 10 residues. From germline, CDR1 is DFQATT and CDR2 SNEGSKA (reference sequence). This CDR3 is CRPGVDTQYF. The CDR3 nucleotides read TGCAGGCCGGGAGTAGATACGCAGTATTTT.

J is TRBJ2-3 and V is TRBV28, with D perhaps TRBD1 or TRBD2 (6 bases each). CDR1 and CDR2 from the germline V gene are MDHEN and SYDVKM. V gave up 6 bases and J gave up 6 bases, with 19 bases separating them. This CDR3 has 15 residues. The CDR3 loop reads CASRSNSGGYDTQYF. The CDR3 DNA follows: TGTGCCAGCAGATCTAACTCCGGGGGCTACGATACGCAGTATTTT.

The chain carries TRBV28 and TRBJ1-4, with D perhaps TRBD1 (5 bases). This CDR3 is 15 amino acids long. Germline assignment: CDR1 MDHEN and CDR2 SYDVKM. V gave up 4 bases and J gave up 5 bases, with 14 bases separating them. The CDR3 bases are TGTGCCAGCAGTTGGGGGAGCAGGCCCAATGAAAAACTGTTTTTT. It yields the protein CASSWGSRPNEKLFF.

This clone has ten or more counts. V is TRBV14 and J is TRBJ2-1; 15 nucleotides line up with TRBD2. CDR3 length: 16 amino acids. Trimming removed 4 bases from V and 11 bases from J; junction bases left unmatched: 9. Germline loops: CDR1 SGHDN, CDR2 FVKESK. CDR3 protein: CASSRGLAGGENKQFF. In DNA form, the CDR3 reads TGTGCCAGCAGCCGAGGACTAGCGGGGGGGGAGAATAAGCAGTTCTTC.

The chain recombines TRBV4-2 with TRBJ2-5, with 9 bases identical to TRBD1. The ends lost 5 bases at V and 4 bases at J; junction bases unmatched: 5. The CDR3 runs to 14 residues. Germline V gene lookup returns CDR1 LGHNA and CDR2 YNFKEQ. The CDR3 bases are TGTGCCAGCAGCAAGGGACAGGGAGGAGAGACCCAGTACTTC. Protein sequence: CASSKGQGGETQYF.

The chain recombines TRBV27 with TRBJ1-5; D is ambiguous. V shed 2 bases and J shed 1 base, with 18 bases lying between them. Germline V gene lookup returns CDR1 MNHEY and CDR2 SMNVEV (reference sequence). This CDR3 has 18 amino acids. CDR3 sequence: CASSLSHETLVSNQPQHF. CDR3 bases: TGTGCCAGCAGTTTAAGTCACGAAACGCTGGTGAGCAATCAGCCCCAGCATTTT.

This chain uses TRBV6-1 with TRBJ1-3; 9 bases map to TRBD1. The CDR3 covers 17 residues. The germline CDR1 and CDR2 sequences are MNHNS and SASEGT. V lost 2 bases and J lost 2; bases outside the gene matches: 7. DNA for the CDR3: TGTGCCAGCAGTGAACTTGGACAGGGGACCCCTGGAAACACCATATATTTT. Translated, it gives CASSELGQGTPGNTIYF.

The genes are TRBV5-4 and TRBJ2-1, with TRBD2 matching 7 bases. J was trimmed by 3 bases and V by 4 bases; bases with no gene match: 4. From germline, CDR1 is SGHNT and CDR2 YYREEE (reference sequence). The CDR3 consists of 14 residues. The CDR3 spells CASSAGAFYNEQFF. CDR3 nucleotide sequence: TGTGCCAGCAGCGCGGGAGCGTTCTACAATGAGCAGTTCTTC.